The 27 T cell receptor beta chains below all came from one sample that was sequenced in a study of identical twins. TCRdb independently ran MiXCR on the 5' RACE reads; one entry per CDR3 protein. The sample lists 550,000 to 700,000 distinct CDR3 sequences; approximately 21% were seen once. The same specimen was also included in a second study, on T cells expressing NK-cell markers.

Input material: PBMCs. The source is a woman aged 18 to 35 in good health.

This clonotype was seen a few times. The gene calls are TRBV7-9 and TRBJ1-1; tentative D call: TRBD1 (6 bases). The CDR3 runs to 14 residues. The V gene's germline CDR1 is SEHNR and CDR2 FQNEAQ (reference sequence). V was cut by 5 bases and J by 6 bases, with 16 bases left in between. The DNA for the CDR3 is TGTGCCAGCAGCCCCCCGACAGGATTCGCTGAAGCTTTCTTT. Its translation is CASSPPTGFAEAFF.

This clonotype was counted between two and nine times. The chain uses TRBV5-1 and TRBJ2-1, with 12 bases that match TRBD2. J gave up 0 bases and V 0 bases, and 4 bases lay outside the gene matches. Germline-derived CDR1 and CDR2 are SGHRS and YFSETQ. This CDR3 is built from 18 residues. The CDR3 bases are TGCGCCAGCAGCTTGGACACTAGCGGGAGGAGCTCCTACAATGAGCAGTTCTTC. Protein product: CASSLDTSGRSSYNEQFF.

The V call is TRBV12-3 or TRBV12-4, the J call TRBJ2-1, with D uncertain. There are 11 residues in the CDR3. Trimming took off 6 bases at V and 9 bases at J, with 9 bases between the two ends. The CDR3 DNA follows: TGTGCCAGCAGCAATAGTCGTGAGCAGTTCTTC. This translates into CASSNSREQFF.

On this clonotype: Because the CDR3 is missing its conserved closing phenylalanine or tryptophan, this is likely a read error. The chain is built from TRBV12-3 or TRBV12-4 and TRBJ1-1, with 8 bases matching TRBD1. V lost 0 bases, J lost 0 bases, and 3 bases stayed unmatched. The CDR3 runs 16 residues. The CDR3: CASSLADRGLNTEAFS. The CDR3 region has the DNA TGTGCCAGCAGTTTAGCTGACAGGGGCTTGAACACTGAAGCTTTCTCT.

The J gene is TRBJ2-3, the V gene TRBV7-2; no reliable D call. The CDR3 is 16 residues long. V lost 5 bases and J 0 bases, leaving 15 bases between the germline ends. Germline assignment: CDR1 SGHTA and CDR2 FQGNSA. CDR3 sequence (DNA): TGTGCCAGCAGCCCCTTGGTGCAGCCTAGCACAGATACGCAGTATTTT. Translation gives CASSPLVQPSTDTQYF.

The chain carries TRBV24-1 and TRBJ2-3; D unclear. Germline V CDR1 and CDR2: KGHDR, SFDVKD. V dropped 2 bases and J dropped 2 bases, with 7 bases sitting between them. This CDR3 region has 14 residues. CDR3 sequence reads: CATSDSSPTDTQYF. The CDR3, as DNA: TGTGCCACCAGTGATTCAAGCCCCACAGATACGCAGTATTTT.

The chain's CDR3 is CASSPSAGGSYNEQFF. DNA of the CDR3: TGTGCCAGCTCACCCTCCGCGGGAGGCTCCTACAATGAGCAGTTCTTC. V gene TRBV18 combines with J gene TRBJ2-1; 8 bases fit TRBD2. CDR1 and CDR2 from the germline V gene are KGHSH and LQKENI. The V segment lost 3 bases and the J segment 0 bases; nucleotides outside the gene matches: 4. This CDR3 spans 16 amino acids.

The V and J genes are TRBV20-1 and TRBJ2-1; 8 bases are a match to TRBD2. Germline loops: CDR1 DFQATT, CDR2 SNEGSKA (reference sequence). The CDR3 runs 16 residues. Trimming removed 0 bases from V and 4 bases from J; junction bases left unmatched: 8. Written as DNA, the CDR3 is TGCAGTGCTAGAGATGCCGGAGCTAGCGGGTACAATGAGCAGTTCTTC. This encodes CSARDAGASGYNEQFF.

The chain employs TRBV29-1 and TRBJ2-3; perhaps TRBD1 as D (5 bases). The CDR3 contains 15 residues. Between the trimmed V and J ends, which lost 0 bases and 0 bases, there was a span of 10 bases. CDR1 SQVTM and CDR2 ANQGSEA come from the germline V gene. In DNA, the CDR3 is TGCAGCGTTGAAGATCGACAGACTAGCACAGATACGCAGTATTTT. It encodes CSVEDRQTSTDTQYF.

This clonotype has a handful of counts. The V call is TRBV7-9, the J call TRBJ1-1; D is uncertain. Germline lookup yields CDR1 SEHNR and CDR2 FQNEAQ (reference sequence). Trimming pared 3 bases from V and 3 bases from J, leaving 14 bases between. The CDR3 has 15 residues. For the CDR3, the DNA is TGTGCCAGCAGCTTTTATCCAGAAAAATACACTGAAGCTTTCTTT. Translated, it gives CASSFYPEKYTEAFF.

The chain has TRBV7-9 and TRBJ2-5; 11 positions match TRBD2. CDR3 length equals 15 residues. Unmatched junction bases numbered 5, after V lost 6 bases and J lost 2 bases. Germline loops: CDR1 SEHNR, CDR2 FQNEAQ (reference sequence). CDR3: CASRRGLAEQETQYF. DNA of the CDR3: TGTGCCAGCAGGCGGGGACTAGCGGAACAAGAGACCCAGTACTTC.

This chain connects TRBV29-1 to TRBJ2-3; the D gene is possibly TRBD2 (5 bases). This CDR3 contains 15 residues. The V gene's germline CDR1 is SQVTM and CDR2 ANQGSEA. The ends were cut back, 0 bases at V and 4 bases at J, with 14 bases in the middle. CDR3 protein: CSVEDRLAPADTQYF. In DNA, the CDR3 is TGCAGCGTTGAAGATCGCCTAGCCCCAGCAGATACGCAGTATTTT.

This clonotype showed up many times. This chain connects TRBV10-3 to TRBJ2-1, with D maybe TRBD2 (6 bases). CDR3 length: 12 amino acids. V gave up 7 bases and J gave up 10 bases, with 14 bases separating them. Germline V lookup: CDR1 ENHRY, CDR2 SYGVKD. Here the CDR3 DNA reads TGTGCCATCACGGGCGGGGCAGGAGAGCAGTTCTTC. It translates to CAITGGAGEQFF.

The chain recombines TRBV6-1 with TRBJ2-5; D ambiguous. The CDR3 is made up of 14 amino acids. The V end lost 8 bases, the J end lost 1 base, and 14 bases lay between the germline ends. CDR1 is MNHNS, CDR2 SASEGT, per germline. This CDR3 reads CASCSRSGQETQYF. In DNA, the CDR3 is TGTGCCAGCTGCAGTAGGTCGGGCCAAGAGACCCAGTACTTC.

The CDR3 DNA is TGCAGTGCTAGAGATCAAGGTGGAGTCTACGAGCAGTACTTC. This encodes CSARDQGGVYEQYF. The chain recombines TRBV20-1 with TRBJ2-7; no definite D call. Germline loops: CDR1 DFQATT, CDR2 SNEGSKA (reference sequence). Trimming removed 0 bases at V and 3 bases at J, with 12 bases between. This CDR3 spans 14 amino acids.

The V and J genes are TRBV5-1 and TRBJ2-1; 13 bases are shared with TRBD2. Losses at the gene ends were 1 base for V and 5 bases for J; bases not matched to a gene: 9. This CDR3 has 18 residues. Germline V gene data show CDR1 as SGHRS and CDR2 as YFSETQ. CDR3 residues: CASSLRTLTSGGNNEQFF. The CDR3 coding sequence is TGCGCCAGCAGCTTGAGGACCCTGACTAGCGGGGGGAACAATGAGCAGTTCTTC.

In its sample, this clonotype was seen a few times. The CDR3 nucleotides are TGTGCCACCAGCAGAGCGGGGGGGCAGAGTGAGCAGTTCTTC. Its translation is CATSRAGGQSEQFF. The chain carries TRBV15 and TRBJ2-1, with 8 bases that match TRBD2. Germline values: CDR1 LNHNV, CDR2 YYDKDF (reference sequence). The J segment lost 9 bases and the V segment lost 1 base, leaving 5 bases of the junction unmatched. This CDR3 comprises 14 residues. Complete variable domain (other parts from reference TRBV15 and TRBJ2-1): DAMVIQNPRYQVTQFGKPVTLSCSQTLNHNVMYWYQQKSSQAPKLLFHYYDKDFNNEADTPDNFQSRRPNTSFCFLDIRSPGLGDTAMYLCATSRAGGQSEQFFGPGTRLTVL.

This chain uses TRBV6-1 with TRBJ1-1; D gene ambiguous. The germline gives CDR1 MNHNS, CDR2 SASEGT. Trimming removed 7 bases from V and 3 bases from J, with 9 bases in between. The CDR3 loop spans 12 amino acids. CDR3 amino acids: CASTVVHTEAFF. The CDR3 DNA reads as TGTGCCAGCACTGTCGTACACACTGAAGCTTTCTTT.

This clonotype turned up a few times. The chain employs TRBV5-1 and TRBJ1-2, with 7 bases identical to TRBD1. Germline CDR1 and CDR2: SGHRS and YFSETQ. After removal of 2 bases from V and 6 bases from J, the junction contained 1 base not matched to a gene. The CDR3 covers 12 residues. The CDR3 spells CASSFDRDGYTF. CDR3 nucleotides: TGCGCCAGCAGCTTCGACAGGGATGGCTACACCTTC. The full variable domain, with the rest looked up from reference TRBV5-1 and TRBJ1-2, is KAGVTQTPRYLIKTRGQQVTLSCSPISGHRSVSWYQQTPGQGLQFLFEYFSETQRNKGNFPGRFSGRQFSNSRSEMNVSTLELGDSALYLCASSFDRDGYTFGSGTRLTVV.

This clonotype was recorded many times. V usage is TRBV12-3 or TRBV12-4 and J usage is TRBJ2-2; D uncertain. CDR3 length: 14 amino acids. With 5 bases removed from V and 5 bases from J, the gap between germline ends came to 12 bases. CDR3 in amino acids: CASSAHSMTGELFF. The CDR3 coding sequence is TGTGCCAGCAGTGCACACAGCATGACCGGGGAGCTGTTTTTT.

The chain couples TRBV3-1 to TRBJ2-7, with TRBD1 identical over 7 bases. Trimming removed 4 bases from V and 8 bases from J; junction bases left unmatched: 5. The CDR3 sequence is 12 residues long. Germline CDR1 LGHDT, CDR2 YNNKEL (reference sequence). The CDR3 DNA follows: TGTGCCAGCAGCCCGACAGGGTTCAAGCAGTACTTC. Translation gives CASSPTGFKQYF.

This chain joins TRBV27 and TRBJ2-7; 14 nucleotides agree with TRBD2. With V trimmed by 2 bases and J by 4 bases, 4 bases remained unmatched. The germline CDR1 and CDR2 sequences are MNHEY and SMNVEV (reference sequence). The CDR3 is made up of 16 amino acids. CDR3 nucleotide sequence: TGTGCCAGCAGTTTACGGACTAGCGGGAGGAGTTACGAGCAGTACTTC. It yields the protein CASSLRTSGRSYEQYF.

This chain connects TRBV10-2 to TRBJ1-5; D remains unclear. V lost 6 bases and J 0 bases, leaving 6 bases between the germline ends. The germline V gene has CDR1 WSHSY and CDR2 SAAADI. The CDR3 totals 13 residues. The CDR3 loop is CASRRVSNQPQHF. The CDR3 coding sequence is TGCGCCAGCAGGCGGGTTAGCAATCAGCCCCAGCATTTT.

This rearrangement joins TRBV12-3 or TRBV12-4 to TRBJ2-2, with no clear D. The CDR3 extends over 15 amino acids. With 3 bases removed from V and 5 bases from J, the gap between germline ends came to 13 bases. CDR3 bases: TGTGCCAGCAGTTTTAACAGCCTACGAACCGGGGAGCTGTTTTTT. This codes for CASSFNSLRTGELFF.

A remark on this clonotype: As the CDR3 is not closed by the conserved phenylalanine or tryptophan, this likely results from a read error. The CDR3 loop reads CASSPRQGGYNEQFS. CDR3 nucleotides: TGCGCCAGCAGCCCCCGACAGGGGGGTTACAATGAGCAGTTCTCC. V gene TRBV5-1 combines with J gene TRBJ2-1, with 9 bases aligning to TRBD1. The J segment lost 4 bases and the V segment lost 4 bases, leaving 6 bases of the junction unmatched. The germline V gene encodes CDR1 SGHRS and CDR2 YFSETQ. The CDR3 extends over 15 amino acids.

CDR3 sequence reads: CASSFRGRDQPQHF. The DNA of the CDR3 is TGTGCCAGCAGTTTCAGGGGGCGGGATCAGCCCCAGCATTTT. The V and J genes are TRBV12-3 or TRBV12-4 and TRBJ1-5; 8 nucleotides match TRBD1. Trimming cost V 3 bases and J 5 bases; bases outside gene matches: 3. CDR3 size: 14 residues.

This CDR3 is CAISERGPSGTGGGEQYF. Written as DNA, the CDR3 is TGTGCCATCAGCGAAAGGGGCCCCTCCGGGACAGGGGGCGGGGAGCAGTACTTC. The chain uses TRBV10-3 and TRBJ2-7; TRBD1 aligns across 12 bases. The CDR3 totals 18 residues. J lost 7 bases, V lost 6 bases, and 19 bases had no gene match. Germline CDR1 ENHRY, CDR2 SYGVKD.